This T cell receptor beta chain was sequenced during a study of T cells in Graves' hyperthyroidism and ophthalmopathy. Findings and caveats of the study: Peripheral blood also featured most of the thyroid clonotypes expanded above 0.001. Stable hyperthyroidism and ophthalmopathy were separated using 13 V-J signatures.

Trimming removed 3 bases from V and 8 bases from J, with 7 bases in between. Germline lookup yields CDR1 SNHLY and CDR2 FYNNEI. CDR3 size: 11 residues. What was amplified from RNA transcripts were TCR beta CDR3 regions. HTBI primers drove first-round RT-PCR of the TCR CDR3. Each CDR3 protein is one row after TCRdb ran MiXCR on the multiplex PCR reads. The repertoire consists of roughly 520,000 distinct CDR3 sequences, with approximately 25% occurring once and the leading ten covering about 11%. On this clonotype itself: Its target is unknown.

Ophthalmopathy in the patients scored at least 3 on Clinical Activity Score and at least 4 on NOSPECS grade, lasting under 3 months. Clinical symptoms, serum thyroxine and TRAb, thyroid ultrasound and orbital computed tomography together formed the diagnostic basis. The V gene is TRBV2, the J gene TRBJ1-1; D gene unclear. This receptor was taken from a woman in her 30s with Graves' ophthalmopathy. Input material: blood. This chain's CDR3 is CASSDTSEAFF. CDR3 bases: TGTGCCAGCAGTGATACAAGCGAAGCTTTCTTT. Variable domain in full (rest from reference TRBV2 and TRBJ1-1): EPEVTQTPSHQVTQMGQEVILRCVPISNHLYFYWYRQILGQKVEFLVSFYNNEISEKSEIFDDQFSVERPDGSNFTLKIRSTKLEDSAMYFCASSDTSEAFFGQGTRLTVV.